Described below is a single TCR beta chain sequence and its context. Germline loops: CDR1 LNHDA, CDR2 SQIVND (reference sequence). With V trimmed by 8 bases and J by 6 bases, 5 bases remained unmatched. This CDR3 has 14 amino acids. These data are taken from a study of cytomegalovirus exposure and HLA in healthy donors. Use of 60 Vbeta and 13 Jbeta primers characterized the PCR. This table comes from immunoSEQ multiplex PCR, and its TCRdb copy is limited to in-frame clones, with some not included. The sample yields about 180,000 clones, approximately 80% seen once. The origin of this receptor is a woman aged 45 to 65 in good health and CMV-seronegative. The sequencing sample was made of PBMCs. V usage is TRBV19 and J usage is TRBJ2-2; 11 nucleotides match TRBD2. CDR3 in DNA: TGTGCCAGTTCTAGCGGGGGGCCCCCCGGGGAGCTGTTTTTT. Encoded protein: CASSSGGPPGELFF.